This T cell receptor (beta chain) was documented in a study of blood T cell repertoires in COVID-19. Using immunoSEQ multiplex PCR, the repertoire was profiled, and TCRdb retains in-frame clones only, with some absent. The table records roughly 230,000 clones, approximately 86% of them present only once. In germline, CDR1 is MNHNS, CDR2 SASEGT. With V trimmed by 1 base and J by 7 bases, 10 bases remained unmatched. The CDR3 spans 16 residues. The chain links TRBV6-1 to TRBJ2-3, with 8 bases matching TRBD1. The TCR comes from a woman in her sixties with active or convalescent COVID-19. The sample was peripheral blood. The CDR3, as DNA: TGTGCCAGCAGTGAAGGAGCAGGGGGCGGATGGAATACGCAGTATTTT. As protein: CASSEGAGGGWNTQYF.